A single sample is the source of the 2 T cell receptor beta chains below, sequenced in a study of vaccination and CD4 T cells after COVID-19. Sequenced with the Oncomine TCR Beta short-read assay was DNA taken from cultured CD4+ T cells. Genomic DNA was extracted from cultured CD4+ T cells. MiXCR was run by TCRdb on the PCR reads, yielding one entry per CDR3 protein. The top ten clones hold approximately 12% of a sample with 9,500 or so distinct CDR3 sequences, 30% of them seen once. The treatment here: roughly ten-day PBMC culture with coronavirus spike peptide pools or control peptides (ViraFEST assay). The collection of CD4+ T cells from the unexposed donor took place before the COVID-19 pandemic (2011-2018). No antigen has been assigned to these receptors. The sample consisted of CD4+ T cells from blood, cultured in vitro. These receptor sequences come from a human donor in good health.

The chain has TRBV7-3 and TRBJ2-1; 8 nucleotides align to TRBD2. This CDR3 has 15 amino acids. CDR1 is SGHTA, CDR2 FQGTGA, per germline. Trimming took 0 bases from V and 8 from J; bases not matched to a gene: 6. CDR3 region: CASSLTRTSFDEQFF. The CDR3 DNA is TGTGCCAGCAGCTTAACACGGACTAGCTTCGATGAGCAGTTCTTC.

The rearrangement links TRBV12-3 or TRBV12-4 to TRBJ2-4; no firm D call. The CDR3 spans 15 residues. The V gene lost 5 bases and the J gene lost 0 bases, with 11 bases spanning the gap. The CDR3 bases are TGTGCCAGCAGTCCTAGTCCACTAGCCAAAAACATTCAGTACTTC. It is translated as CASSPSPLAKNIQYF.